A selection of T cell receptor beta chains follows, all from one sample in a study of cytomegalovirus exposure and HLA in healthy donors. Sequencing was performed with immunoSEQ multiplex PCR; in TCRdb, only in-frame clones are kept and a portion is missing. The data contain roughly 180,000 clones, roughly four fifths of them singletons. Material: PBMCs. These receptors were obtained from a female donor in good health and CMV-seronegative. Each CDR3 is given with its conserved first and last residue. D genes are given only for firm matches. Clone size appears in some rows only: once, few, many, or a class for an expanded clone.

-	-	TRBJ1-2	TRBV7-9	TGTGCCAGCAGCCCTGACACCTACAATGGCTACACCTTC	CASSPDTYNGYTF
-	-	TRBJ1-4	TRBV6-6	TGTGCCAGCAGTTACTCGATCCGGAATGAAAAACTGTTTTTT	CASSYSIRNEKLFF
once	TRBD1	TRBJ2-2	TRBV7-3	TGTGCCAGCAGCTTATATCGTCAGGGGGCGACCGGGGAGCTGTTTTTT	CASSLYRQGATGELFF
-	-	TRBJ1-6	TRBV9	TGTGCCCCCCCTACGGAGGAATTACCTTTT	CAPPTEELPF
-	TRBD1	TRBJ1-4	TRBV4-1	TGCGCCAGCAGCCAAGTAAGGGGGCGTCGAACTAATGAAAAACTGTTTTTT	CASSQVRGRRTNEKLFF
few	TRBD2	TRBJ2-5	TRBV7-2	TGTGCCAGCAGCTTCGGACTCGGGGGGATGGTGCCCCAGTACTTC	CASSFGLGGMVPQYF
-	TRBD2	TRBJ2-1	TRBV6-5	TGTGCCAGCAGTTACGAAGCGGGAGTACACAATGAGCAGTTCTTC	CASSYEAGVHNEQFF
-	-	TRBJ1-3	TRBV2	TGTGCCAGCAGTGAAGCCTACCGAACGGGGGACGGCCGCTCTGGAAACACCATATATTTT	CASSEAYRTGDGRSGNTIYF
few	TRBD1	TRBJ2-1	TRBV19	TGTGCCAGTAGTGCTTCCGGGACAGGGGGGGTGAGCTCCTACAATGAGCAGTTCTTC	CASSASGTGGVSSYNEQFF
-	-	TRBJ2-3	TRBV27	TGTGCCAGCAGCCTGGGTCCTTTCGGGGTGAGCACAGATACGCAGTATTTT	CASSLGPFGVSTDTQYF
-	TRBD1	TRBJ2-3	TRBV27	TGTGCCAGCAGTACCGGGACAGGGGGCTCCTGGACAGATACGCAGTATTTT	CASSTGTGGSWTDTQYF
-	TRBD2	TRBJ2-3	TRBV27	TGTGCCAGCAGCCCCCCTGGTAGCGGGGCCACAGATACGCAGTATTTT	CASSPPGSGATDTQYF
-	-	TRBJ2-7	TRBV27	TGTGCCAGCAGTTTAGCAGGGAACTACGAGCAGTACTTC	CASSLAGNYEQYF
-	-	TRBJ2-7	TRBV13	TGTGCCAGCAGCATGGGGCCCTTGGACTCCTACGAGCAGTACTTC	CASSMGPLDSYEQYF
once	TRBD1	TRBJ2-3	TRBV9	TGTGCCAGCAGCGTCCGGGACAGGGGCCCAGATACGCAGTATTTT	CASSVRDRGPDTQYF
-	TRBD1	TRBJ2-5	TRBV4-2	TGTGCCAGCAGCCCCACGGGACAGACCCAAGAGACCCAGTACTTC	CASSPTGQTQETQYF
few	-	TRBJ2-7	TRBV30	TGTGCCTGGGCCGACTGGTACGAGCAGTACTTC	CAWADWYEQYF
-	-	TRBJ2-1	TRBV2	TGTGCCAGCAGTGCCCGACAGGTTTCGGCCAATGAGCAGTTCTTC	CASSARQVSANEQFF
-	-	TRBJ1-4	TRBV28	TGTGCCAGCAGACCCGGGGGGGAGGGAAAACTGTTTTTT	CASRPGGEGKLFF
-	-	TRBJ2-5	TRBV4-1	TGCGCCAGCAGCCAAGACGCCGGGACAATCGTCCCGACCCAGTACTTC	CASSQDAGTIVPTQYF
once	TRBD1	TRBJ1-1	TRBV10-1	TGCGCCAGCAGTGATAGGACAGGGGGGACTGAAGCTTTCTTT	CASSDRTGGTEAFF
few	TRBD2	TRBJ2-2	TRBV7-9	TGTGCCAGCAGCTTAGGGGGGGGATCGTCCGGGGAGCTGTTTTTT	CASSLGGGSSGELFF
few	-	TRBJ1-2	TRBV4-3	TGCGCCAGCAGCCAAGATGCGCGAGTTAACTATGGCTACACCTTC	CASSQDARVNYGYTF
once	TRBD1	TRBJ2-5	TRBV6-5	TGTGCCAGCAGAGCACCGGGACAGGGACGGGAGCAGTACTTC	CASRAPGQGREQYF
-	TRBD1	TRBJ1-2	TRBV6-5	TGTGCCAGCAGTCGGACAGGGACTAACTATGGCTACACCTTC	CASSRTGTNYGYTF
-	-	TRBJ1-1	TRBV5-1	TGCGCCAGCAGCTTGAAGGGGCGGGGGAAGGTCGACACTGAAGCTTTCTTT	CASSLKGRGKVDTEAFF
-	TRBD2	TRBJ2-5	TRBV11-2	TGTGCCAGCAGCTCCGGGGGGGGTGAGACCCAGTACTTC	CASSSGGGETQYF
-	TRBD1	TRBJ2-5	TRBV11-2	TGTGCCAGCAGCTGGGGACAGGACAACCTCCAAGAGACCCAGTACTTC	CASSWGQDNLQETQYF
few	-	TRBJ2-1	TRBV11-1	TGTGCCAGCAGCCGACAGGTATTCAATGAGCAGTTCTTC	CASSRQVFNEQFF
few	-	TRBJ1-6	TRBV19	TGTGCCAGTAGTCGACAGAGCTCCTATAATTCACCCCTCCACTTT	CASSRQSSYNSPLHF
-	TRBD1	TRBJ1-3	TRBV5-4	TGTGCCAGCAGCCCCGACAGGGGGGCAGGAAACACCATATATTTT	CASSPDRGAGNTIYF
-	-	TRBJ2-2	TRBV2	TGCGCCAGCGTTAGTACAGGCCGTAACACCGGGGAGCTGTTTTTT	CASVSTGRNTGELFF
-	-	TRBJ2-1	TRBV27	TGTGCCAGCAGCAGTTCCGACCGACTTGGGTACAATGAGCAGTTCTTC	CASSSSDRLGYNEQFF
-	TRBD2	TRBJ2-5	TRBV5-1	TGCGCCAGCAGCTTCACTAGCGGGAGGGGGGAGACCCAGTACTTC	CASSFTSGRGETQYF
few	-	TRBJ1-5	TRBV15	TGTGCCACCAGCAGAGATTGGGGAGGGGATCAGCCCCAGCATTTT	CATSRDWGGDQPQHF
once	-	TRBJ2-7	TRBV9	TGTGCCAGCAGCGTAGGGTGGCTGGCCGAGCAGTACTTC	CASSVGWLAEQYF
once	-	TRBJ2-7	TRBV27	TGTGCCAGCAGTTTACGCGGGAAGTCCTACGAGCAGTACTTC	CASSLRGKSYEQYF
-	-	TRBJ2-2	TRBV28	TGTGCCAGCAGTTTATTGCGGGACGGCACCGGGGAGCTGTTTTTT	CASSLLRDGTGELFF
once	-	TRBJ1-6	TRBV11-2	TGTGCCAGCAGCTTCCGCACCGAGGAGGCGGGTTCACCCCTCCACTTT	CASSFRTEEAGSPLHF
-	-	TRBJ2-7	TRBV6-6	TGTGCCAGCAGTTACTCTCAGGGGCGCCTGGGGGACGAGCAGTACTTC	CASSYSQGRLGDEQYF
-	-	TRBJ2-6	TRBV10-1	TGCGCCAGCAGTGAGGGGGAGGATCTCCAGGCTGGGGGTAGTGGGGCCAACGTCCTGACTTTC	CASSEGEDLQAGGSGANVLTF
-	-	TRBJ1-5	TRBV30	TGTGCCTGGAGGCCTTCCAGGGGTAGTCAGCCCCAGCATTTT	CAWRPSRGSQPQHF
-	TRBD2	TRBJ2-5	TRBV4-2	TGTGCCAGCAACCCCGGGGGGGCACAAGAGACCCAGTACTTC	CASNPGGAQETQYF
-	-	TRBJ2-3	TRBV7-9	TGTGCCAGCAGCTCGGGACTCAGCACAGATACGCAGTATTTT	CASSSGLSTDTQYF
-	TRBD2	TRBJ2-7	TRBV6-1	TGTGCCAGCACTGAACCGACTAGCGGGAGGGTGTCCTACGAGCAGTACTTC	CASTEPTSGRVSYEQYF
-	TRBD1	TRBJ1-1	TRBV23-1	TGCGCCAGCTATCGACAGGGGTCCGTGGATGGGAACACTGAAGCTTTCTTT	CASYRQGSVDGNTEAFF
-	TRBD1	TRBJ1-5	TRBV23-1	TGCGCCAGCAGTCAAACAGGGGATAGCAATCAGCCCCAGCATTTT	CASSQTGDSNQPQHF
-	-	TRBJ1-1	TRBV4-2	TGTGCCAGCAGCCAAGGAGCCCCCAGGCTGAACACTGAAGCTTTCTTT	CASSQGAPRLNTEAFF
-	TRBD1	TRBJ2-7	TRBV5-6	TGTGCCAGCAGCTTGCAGGGCAGGGGGAACTACGAGCAGTACTTC	CASSLQGRGNYEQYF
-	TRBD1	TRBJ2-7	TRBV7-9	TGTGCCAGCAGCCCAACCACCCTAGGACAGGGCGGCGAGCAGTACTTC	CASSPTTLGQGGEQYF
-	TRBD1	TRBJ2-7	TRBV9	TGTGCCAGCAGCGCAGATGGGACAGGGGTTGTGCAGTACTTC	CASSADGTGVVQYF
few	-	TRBJ1-1	TRBV7-8	TGTGCCAGCGCGGACGCGGGTTGGATGAACACTGAAGCTTTCTTT	CASADAGWMNTEAFF
-	TRBD1	TRBJ1-4	TRBV7-9	TGTGCCAGCAGCTTGACAGGGGGTAAAGAGCGTGAAAAACTGTTTTTT	CASSLTGGKEREKLFF
-	-	TRBJ2-1	TRBV19	TGTGCCAGTAGTATAGATGGCGGCAATGAGCAGTTCTTC	CASSIDGGNEQFF
-	TRBD2	TRBJ2-7	TRBV30	TGTGCCTGGAGTAGGTCGCTAGCGGGGGAGGTTACCTACGAGCAGTACTTC	CAWSRSLAGEVTYEQYF
once	-	TRBJ2-2	TRBV5-3	TGTGCCAGGGCAAACGAGGGAGGAACCGGGGAGCTGTTTTTT	CARANEGGTGELFF
-	TRBD1	TRBJ2-7	TRBV30	TGTGCCTGGTGCGACAGGGAGTACGAGCAGTACTTC	CAWCDREYEQYF
-	-	TRBJ2-5	TRBV7-6	TGTGCCAGCAGCCCCCGCGGGGAGACCCAGTACTTC	CASSPRGETQYF
-	-	TRBJ1-2	TRBV19	TGTGCCAGTAGCTTGGACTCTAACTATGGCTACACCTTC	CASSLDSNYGYTF